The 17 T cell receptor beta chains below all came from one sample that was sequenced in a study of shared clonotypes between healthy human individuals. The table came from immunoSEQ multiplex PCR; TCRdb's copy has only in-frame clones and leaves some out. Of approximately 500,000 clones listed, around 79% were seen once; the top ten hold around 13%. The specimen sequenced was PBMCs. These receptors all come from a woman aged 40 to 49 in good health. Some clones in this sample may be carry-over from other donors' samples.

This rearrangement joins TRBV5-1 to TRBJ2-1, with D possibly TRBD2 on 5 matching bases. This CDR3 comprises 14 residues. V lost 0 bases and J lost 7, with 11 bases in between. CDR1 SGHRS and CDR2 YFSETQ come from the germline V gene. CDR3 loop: CASSLGGGQNEQFF. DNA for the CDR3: TGCGCCAGCAGCTTGGGTGGCGGGCAGAATGAGCAGTTCTTC.

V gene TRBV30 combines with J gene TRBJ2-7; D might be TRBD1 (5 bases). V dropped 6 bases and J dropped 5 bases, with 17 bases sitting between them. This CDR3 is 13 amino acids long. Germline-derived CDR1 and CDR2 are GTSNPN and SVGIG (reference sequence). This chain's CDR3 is CACLGQGTHEQYF. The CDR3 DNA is TGTGCCTGCCTGGGGCAGGGAACCCACGAGCAGTACTTC.

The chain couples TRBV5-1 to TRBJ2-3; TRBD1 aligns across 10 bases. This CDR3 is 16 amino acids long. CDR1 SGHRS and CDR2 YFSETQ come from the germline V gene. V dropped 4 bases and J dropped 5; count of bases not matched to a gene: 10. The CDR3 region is CASSLSVGTGEDTQYF. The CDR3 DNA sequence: TGCGCCAGCAGCCTCAGCGTGGGGACAGGGGAAGATACGCAGTATTTT.

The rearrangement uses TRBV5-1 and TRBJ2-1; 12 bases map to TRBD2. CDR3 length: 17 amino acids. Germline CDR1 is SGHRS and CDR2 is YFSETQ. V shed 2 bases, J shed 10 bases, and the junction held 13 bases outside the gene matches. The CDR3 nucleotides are TGCGCCAGCAGCTTTCCTAGCGGGAGGGCCGATGATCGGGAGCAGTTCTTC. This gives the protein CASSFPSGRADDREQFF.

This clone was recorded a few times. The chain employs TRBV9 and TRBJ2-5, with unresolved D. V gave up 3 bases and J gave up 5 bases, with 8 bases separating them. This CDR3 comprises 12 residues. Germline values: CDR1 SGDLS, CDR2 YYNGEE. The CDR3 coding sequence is TGTGCCAGCAGCGCAGAGTCGGAGACCCAGTACTTC. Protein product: CASSAESETQYF.

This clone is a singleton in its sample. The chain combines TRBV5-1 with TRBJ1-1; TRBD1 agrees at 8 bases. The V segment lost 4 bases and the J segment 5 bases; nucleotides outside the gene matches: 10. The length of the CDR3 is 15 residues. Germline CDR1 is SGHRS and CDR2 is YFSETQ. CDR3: CASSGSGQGSTEAFF. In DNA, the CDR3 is TGCGCCAGCAGCGGAAGCGGACAGGGATCGACTGAAGCTTTCTTT.

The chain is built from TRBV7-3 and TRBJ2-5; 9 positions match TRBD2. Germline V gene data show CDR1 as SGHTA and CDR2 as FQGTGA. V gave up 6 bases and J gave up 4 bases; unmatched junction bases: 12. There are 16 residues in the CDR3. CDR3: CASSDWREGVRETQYF. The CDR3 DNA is TGTGCCAGCAGTGACTGGCGGGAGGGGGTAAGAGAGACCCAGTACTTC.

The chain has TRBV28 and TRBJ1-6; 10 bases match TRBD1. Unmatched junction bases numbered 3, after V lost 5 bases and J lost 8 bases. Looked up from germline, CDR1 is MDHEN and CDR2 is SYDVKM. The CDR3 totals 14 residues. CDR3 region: CASSPGQGDSPLHF. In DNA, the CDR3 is TGTGCCAGCAGTCCCGGACAGGGGGATTCACCCCTCCACTTT.

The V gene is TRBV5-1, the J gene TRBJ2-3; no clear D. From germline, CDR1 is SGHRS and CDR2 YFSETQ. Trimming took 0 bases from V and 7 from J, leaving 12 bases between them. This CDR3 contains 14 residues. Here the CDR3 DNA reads TGCGCCAGCAGCTTGGTTGGAGATGCGTATACGCAGTATTTT. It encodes CASSLVGDAYTQYF.

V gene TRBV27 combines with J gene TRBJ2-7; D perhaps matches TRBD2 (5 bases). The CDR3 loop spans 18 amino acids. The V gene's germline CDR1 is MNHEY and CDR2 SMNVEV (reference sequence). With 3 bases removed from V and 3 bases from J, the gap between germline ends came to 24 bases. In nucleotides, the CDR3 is TGTGCCAGCAGTTTTAGGGCTAGCTATCAGTTTCCCGTCTACGAGCAGTACTTC. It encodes CASSFRASYQFPVYEQYF.

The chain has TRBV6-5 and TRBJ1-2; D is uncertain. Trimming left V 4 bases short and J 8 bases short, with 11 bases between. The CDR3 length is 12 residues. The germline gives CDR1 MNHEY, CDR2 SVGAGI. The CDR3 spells CASSSSGGGYTF. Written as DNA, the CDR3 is TGTGCCAGCAGTTCCTCGGGCGGCGGCTACACCTTC.

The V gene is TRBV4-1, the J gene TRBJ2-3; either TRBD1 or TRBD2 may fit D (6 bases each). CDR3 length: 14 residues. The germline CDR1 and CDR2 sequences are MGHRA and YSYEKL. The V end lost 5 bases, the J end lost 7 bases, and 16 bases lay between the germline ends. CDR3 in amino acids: CASSVNREAYTQYF. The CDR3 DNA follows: TGCGCCAGCAGCGTAAACAGGGAGGCATATACGCAGTATTTT.

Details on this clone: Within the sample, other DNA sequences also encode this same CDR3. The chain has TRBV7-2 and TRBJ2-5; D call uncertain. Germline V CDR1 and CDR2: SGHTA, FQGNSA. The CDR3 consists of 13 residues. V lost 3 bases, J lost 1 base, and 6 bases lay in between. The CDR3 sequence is CASSLGGQETQYF. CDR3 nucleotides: TGTGCCAGCAGCTTGGGCGGCCAAGAGACCCAGTACTTC.

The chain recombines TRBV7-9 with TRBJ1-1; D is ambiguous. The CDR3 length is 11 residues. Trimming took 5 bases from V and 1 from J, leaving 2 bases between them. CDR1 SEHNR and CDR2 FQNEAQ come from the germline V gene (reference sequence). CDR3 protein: CASSQNTEAFF. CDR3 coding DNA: TGTGCCAGCAGCCAGAACACTGAAGCTTTCTTT.

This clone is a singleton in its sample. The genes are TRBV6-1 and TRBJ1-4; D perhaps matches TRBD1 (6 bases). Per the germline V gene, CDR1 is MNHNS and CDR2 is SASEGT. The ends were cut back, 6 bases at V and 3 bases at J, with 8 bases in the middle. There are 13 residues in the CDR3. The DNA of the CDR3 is TGTGCCAGCAGGGACAGATCTAATGAAAAACTGTTTTTT. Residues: CASRDRSNEKLFF.

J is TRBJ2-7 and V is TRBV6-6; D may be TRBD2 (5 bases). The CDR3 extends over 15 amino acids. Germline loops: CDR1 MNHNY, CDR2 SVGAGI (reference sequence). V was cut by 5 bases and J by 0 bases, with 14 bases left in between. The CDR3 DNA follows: TGTGCCAGCAGTCCGGGAACATCCTTCTCCTACGAGCAGTACTTC. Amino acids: CASSPGTSFSYEQYF.

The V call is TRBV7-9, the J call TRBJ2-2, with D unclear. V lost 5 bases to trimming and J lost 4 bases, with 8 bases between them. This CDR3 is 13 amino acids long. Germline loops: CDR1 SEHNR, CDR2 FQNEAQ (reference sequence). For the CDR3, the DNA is TGTGCCAGCAGCGAGCTCAGCACCGGGGAGCTGTTTTTT. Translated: CASSELSTGELFF.